These T cell receptor beta chains were read from a single sample in a study of patients and donors after allogeneic stem cell transplantation. A single record per CDR3 protein comes from TCRdb applying MiXCR to the RT-PCR reads. Altogether about 960,000 distinct CDR3 sequences are present, about a sixth being singletons, with the ten largest covering roughly 6%. Source material: blood, either unsorted or a sorted T cell fraction (not recorded which). The receptors were sampled from a human donor who was either an allogeneic HSCT recipient or a stem cell or donor lymphocyte infusion donor (not recorded which). It is not recorded whose cells these are; they may come from a transplant donor. CDR3s leave out the opening cysteine and the closing phenylalanine or tryptophan.

>TRBV5-1
ASSVNRQGRVTEAF
>TRBV20-1
SARQGSGYGYT
>TRBV20-1
SASQAGQEQY
>TRBV12-3/TRBV12-4
ASSPTPEGYEQY
>TRBV4-2
ASSQVSSSYEQF
>TRBV5-1
ASVGGNNEAF
>TRBV20-1
SAREPRPGTANEKLF
>TRBV5-5
ASSLLISGNTIY
>TRBV27
ASSSQGRDTQY
>TRBV6-2/TRBV6-3
ASSPSPGGTGELF
>TRBV6-2/TRBV6-3
ASFSPGLGGYT
>TRBV20-1
SANYLPGELF
>TRBV11-3
ASSFIAGGPSGNEQF
>TRBV12-3/TRBV12-4
ASSGIGQGGTEAF
>TRBV2
ASRVAETGTDTQY
>TRBV10-3
AISEGQGYQPQH
>TRBV29-1
SVEDYRDEKLF
>TRBV15
ATSRDLKDEQY
>TRBV20-1
SARLRGTYNEQF
>TRBV4-2
ASSQYPAIRTTADNEQF
>TRBV7-3
ASSSISGGQF
>TRBV20-1
SARAGTSGRAHEQF
>TRBV3-1
ASSQVGELF
>TRBV5-5
ASSSLGLGGETDTQY
>TRBV5-1
ASSLGLAGRTDTQY
>TRBV2
ASRELASLDTQY
>TRBV10-3
AMGGGDTEAF
>TRBV4-2
ASSPGQSNTGELF
>TRBV6-2/TRBV6-3
ASALRGRGDSNQPQH
>TRBV4-3
ASSQDSIDSNQPQH
>TRBV6-5
ASSLRPNSNTGELF
>TRBV2
ASRELAAQETQY
>TRBV25-1
ASRQSTSGRKYNEQF
>TRBV12-3/TRBV12-4
ASSLGLDRQDQPQH
>TRBV9
ASSVATGGGAGLNTEAF
>TRBV11-2
ASSLIGLAYNEQF
>TRBV20-1
SARVALRAYEQY
>TRBV5-1
ASSIYRSKNTEAF
>TRBV29-1
STDRVLRDGYT
>TRBV15
ATSRSHSLTHEQF
>TRBV20-1
SARSGTGGEKLF
>TRBV19
ASTPASGRSYGYT
>TRBV4-2
ASSQELRGINEQY
>TRBV4-1
ASSLRASRSTEAF
>TRBV5-5
ASSLEPGQNYGYT
>TRBV5-1
ASSPLFPGELF
>TRBV20-1
SARDRALVVRYNEQF
>TRBV7-9
ASSLFWDQPQDEQY
>TRBV3-1
ASSQAPDRAHEQY